This T cell receptor (beta chain) was sequenced in a study of human T cells and chemical hapten exposure. Looking at the study overall: The use of 2% DPC on around 2 cm by around 2 cm of upper inner arm skin constituted sensitization. The scalp of each patient received a weekly diphenylcyclopropenone dose for the full roughly 22-week study. Study-wide points: TCRs exceeding a frequency of 1 in 1000 stayed unchanged under DPC sensitization. There were significantly more large CDR3 similarity clusters among expanded TCRs than among controls.

TCRdb re-derived calls from the RACE reads in MiXCR, one entry per CDR3 protein. The top ten hold around 4.2% of the sample, which has just over 80,000 distinct CDR3 sequences, 9.5% to 12% seen once. Time point: patch test 1, 2 weeks after DPC sensitization. The treatment denotes: therapeutic diphenylcyclopropenone sensitization with weekly scalp DPC. The V end lost 1 base, the J end lost 7 bases, and 14 bases lay between the germline ends. The CDR3 length is 15 residues. The germline gives CDR1 SGHAT, CDR2 FQNNGV. This clonotype was recorded many times. As yet, its antigen is unknown. The chain employs TRBV11-2 and TRBJ2-1; TRBD2 might be the D (6 bases). The receptor's source is a woman aged 45-59 years with alopecia areata. Some clones in this sample may be carry-over from other donors' samples. The sequences come from whole blood, collected in connection with sensitization to the hapten diphenylcyclopropenone (DPC). The CDR3 bases are TGTGCCAGCAGCTTAGCGTGGAGGGCCGGGAATGAGCAGTTCTTC. Translation: CASSLAWRAGNEQFF.